A selection of T cell receptor beta chains follows, all from one sample in a study of technical replicates of blood from several donors. Only in-frame clones appear in the TCRdb table, and some are missing; sequencing was by immunoSEQ multiplex PCR. The table shows around 81,000 clones, with about 81% occurring only once. The material sequenced was PBMCs. The receptors stem from a human donor in good health. Some clones in this sample may be carry-over from other donors' samples. Each CDR3 is given with its conserved first and last residue. D genes are given only for firm matches. Clone size appears in some rows only: once, few, many, or a class for an expanded clone.

>few|.|TRBV25-1|TRBJ1-1
CASSEWGQVEAFF
TGTGCCAGCAGTGAGTGGGGGCAGGTAGAAGCTTTCTTT
>.|.|TRBV7-9|TRBJ2-1
CASLGEAYNEQFF
TGTGCCAGCCTGGGAGAGGCCTACAATGAGCAGTTCTTC
>.|.|TRBV25-1|TRBJ2-7
CASSRSGTSSSYEQYF
TGTGCCAGCAGTAGATCCGGGACTTCTAGCTCCTACGAGCAGTACTTC
>.|.|TRBV6-1|TRBJ1-1
CASHRGTEAFF
TGTGCCAGCCACCGCGGCACTGAAGCTTTCTTT
>.|.|TRBV4-3|TRBJ1-2
CASSQDLQRDYGYTF
TGCGCCAGCAGCCAAGATCTACAGAGGGACTATGGCTACACCTTC
>.|TRBD2|TRBV6-1|TRBJ2-7
CASRIGLADYEQYF
TGTGCCAGCAGGATAGGACTAGCCGACTACGAGCAGTACTTC
>.|TRBD1|TRBV7-3|TRBJ2-1
CASSLAGTGVYNEQFF
TGTGCCAGCAGCTTGGCGGGGACAGGGGTTTACAATGAGCAGTTCTTC
>.|TRBD2|TRBV4-3|TRBJ2-7
CASSQRLAGYYEQYF
TGCGCCAGCAGCCAAAGACTAGCGGGATATTACGAGCAGTACTTC
>.|.|TRBV7-9|TRBJ2-1
CASSLTGDNEQFF
TGTGCCAGCAGCTTGACAGGTGACAATGAGCAGTTCTTC
>.|TRBD1|TRBV5-1|TRBJ2-3
CASSPGQLTDTQYF
TGCGCCAGCAGCCCGGGACAGCTCACAGATACGCAGTATTTT
>few|TRBD1|TRBV9|TRBJ1-2
CASSTRQGNGYTF
TGTGCCAGCAGCACGCGACAGGGGAATGGCTACACCTTC
>.|TRBD1|TRBV5-1|TRBJ1-2
CASSVPEGQGKNNYGYTF
TGCGCCAGCAGCGTCCCCGAGGGACAGGGGAAAAATAACTATGGCTACACCTTC
>.|.|TRBV4-3|TRBJ2-7
CASSQAHQGYEQYF
TGCGCCAGCAGCCAGGCCCATCAGGGCTACGAGCAGTACTTC
>.|TRBD1|TRBV5-1|TRBJ2-7
CASSSTGLAEQYF
TGCGCCAGCAGCTCGACAGGGCTGGCCGAGCAGTACTTC
>.|TRBD1|TRBV7-2|TRBJ1-3
CASSQGTGGRLTNTIYF
TGTGCCAGCAGCCAGGGAACAGGGGGCAGGTTAACGAACACCATATATTTT
>.|.|TRBV5-6|TRBJ1-1
CASSLVSVRTEAFF
TGTGCCAGCAGCTTGGTGTCCGTGAGGACTGAAGCTTTCTTT
>.|TRBD1|TRBV30|TRBJ2-7
CATRDRGQGEQYF
TGTGCCACTAGAGACAGGGGGCAGGGCGAGCAGTACTTC
>.|TRBD1|TRBV10-3|TRBJ1-5
CAISESGQPAIF
TGTGCCATCAGTGAGTCGGGACAGCCGGCTATATTT
>.|TRBD1|TRBV5-6|TRBJ2-7
CASSPLSTGAYEQYF
TGTGCCAGCAGCCCTCTCTCGACAGGGGCCTACGAGCAGTACTTC
>few|TRBD1|TRBV25-1|TRBJ1-1
CASSPPPGQGAVNTEAFF
TGTGCCAGCAGTCCCCCTCCGGGACAGGGGGCTGTGAACACTGAAGCTTTCTTT
>.|.|TRBV4-2|TRBJ1-2
CASSRGGGGPESGYTF
TGTGCCAGCAGCCGGGGTGGGGGCGGGCCGGAGAGTGGCTACACCTTC
>.|.|TRBV7-6|TRBJ2-7
CASSLRGSDEQYF
TGTGCCAGCAGCTTAAGGGGGTCTGACGAGCAGTACTTC
>.|.|TRBV5-6|TRBJ2-1
CASSFGRGPYNEQFF
TGTGCCAGCAGCTTTGGCCGTGGGCCCTACAATGAGCAGTTCTTC
>.|.|TRBV4-3|TRBJ2-7
CASSQDGSLEQYF
TGCGCCAGCAGCCAAGATGGCTCCTTGGAGCAGTACTTC
>many|.|TRBV5-6|TRBJ2-5
CASSLVADQETQYF
TGTGCCAGCAGCTTGGTGGCAGACCAAGAGACCCAGTACTTC